This TCR beta chain was recovered during a study of low-dose radiotherapy and immunotherapy resistance in tumors. The germline CDR1 and CDR2 sequences are LGHDT and YNNKEL (reference sequence). The CDR3 covers 13 residues. V was pared by 3 bases and J by 4 bases, with 2 bases of the junction left unmatched. TRAV- and TRBV-specific primers, spanning alpha and beta chains, primed first-strand cDNA. TCR amplification ran approximately 22 PCR cycles using constant-region and V-primer adapter primers. TCRdb redid the calling of the reads with MiXCR, one entry per CDR3 protein. The sample has about 10,000 distinct CDR3 sequences, 40% to 65% seen once.

The sequence was obtained from a human donor with advanced metastatic prostate, ovarian, gallbladder or colorectal cancer (not recorded which). This table probably holds off-target reads from a library built for another chain. The chain carries TRBV3-1 and TRBJ1-2, with TRBD1 matching 7 bases. The CDR3: CASSQGDSYGYTF. DNA for the CDR3: TGTGCCAGCAGCCAGGGGGACAGCTATGGCTACACCTTC.